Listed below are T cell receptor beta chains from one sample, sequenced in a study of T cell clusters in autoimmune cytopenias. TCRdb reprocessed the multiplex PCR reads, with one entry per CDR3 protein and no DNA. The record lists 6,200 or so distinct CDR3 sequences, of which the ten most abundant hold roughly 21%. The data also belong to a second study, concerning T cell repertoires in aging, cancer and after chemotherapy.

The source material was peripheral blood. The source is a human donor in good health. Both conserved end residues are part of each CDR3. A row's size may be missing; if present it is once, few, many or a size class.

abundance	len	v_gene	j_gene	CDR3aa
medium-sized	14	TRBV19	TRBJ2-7	CASSPQTRPYEQYF
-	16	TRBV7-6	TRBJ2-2	CASSLAGGPFTGELFF
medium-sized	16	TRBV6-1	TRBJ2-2	CASSEGEEMNTGELFF
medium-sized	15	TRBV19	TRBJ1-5	CASSIGHRPNQPQHF
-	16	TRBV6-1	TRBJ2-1	CASRANTGISYNEQFF
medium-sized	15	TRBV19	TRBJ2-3	CASRTKDGPSDTQYF
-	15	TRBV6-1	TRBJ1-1	CASSGGSDGVTEAFF
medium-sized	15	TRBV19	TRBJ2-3	CASSMTWERKDTQYF
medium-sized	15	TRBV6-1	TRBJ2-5	CASSEVSSGGETQYF
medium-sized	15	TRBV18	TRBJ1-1	CASSPRRNPDTEAFF
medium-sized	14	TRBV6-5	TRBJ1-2	CASSLRDTDHGYTF
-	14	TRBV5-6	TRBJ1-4	CASSSGAVGEKLFF
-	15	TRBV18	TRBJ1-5	CASSQGRTENQPQHF
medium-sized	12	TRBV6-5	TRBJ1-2	CAGKKTGGGYTF
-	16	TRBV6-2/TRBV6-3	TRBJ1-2	CASSEAPDRGENGYTF
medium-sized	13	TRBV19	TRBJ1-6	CASSGRVTSPLHF
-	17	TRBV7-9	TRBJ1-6	CASSFGGTMGARSPLHF
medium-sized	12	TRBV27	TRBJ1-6	CASSLTGDPLHF
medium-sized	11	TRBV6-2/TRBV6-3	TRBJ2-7	CASSYAEEQYF
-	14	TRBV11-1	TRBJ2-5	CASRPGSKQETQYF
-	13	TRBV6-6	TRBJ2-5	CASRFPSEETQYF
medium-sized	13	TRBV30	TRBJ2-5	CAWSVGGWETQYF
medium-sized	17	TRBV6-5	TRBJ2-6	CASSRQGNEYGANVLTF
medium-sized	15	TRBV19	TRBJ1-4	CASSIRGTNNEKLFF
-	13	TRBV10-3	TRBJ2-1	CAISVSQGDEQFF
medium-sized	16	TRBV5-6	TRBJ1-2	CASSLDRTGGIDGYTF